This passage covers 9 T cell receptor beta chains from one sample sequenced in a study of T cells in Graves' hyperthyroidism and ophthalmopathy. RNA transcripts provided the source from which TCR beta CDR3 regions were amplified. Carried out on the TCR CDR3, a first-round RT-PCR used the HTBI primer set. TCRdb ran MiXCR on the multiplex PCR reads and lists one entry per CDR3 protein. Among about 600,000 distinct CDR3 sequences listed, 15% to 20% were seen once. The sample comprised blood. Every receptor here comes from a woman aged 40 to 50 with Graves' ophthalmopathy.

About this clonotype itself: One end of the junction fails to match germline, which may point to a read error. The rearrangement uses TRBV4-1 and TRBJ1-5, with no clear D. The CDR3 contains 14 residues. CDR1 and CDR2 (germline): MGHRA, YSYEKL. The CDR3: CAGSQDDGLKPQHF. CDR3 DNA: TGCGCCGGCAGCCAAGATGACGGGTTAAAGCCCCAGCATTTT.

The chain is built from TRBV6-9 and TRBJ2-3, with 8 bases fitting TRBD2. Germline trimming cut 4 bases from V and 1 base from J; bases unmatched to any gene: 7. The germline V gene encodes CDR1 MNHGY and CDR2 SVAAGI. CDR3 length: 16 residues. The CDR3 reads CASSFDQAGGTDTQYF. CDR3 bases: TGTGCCAGCAGTTTCGACCAAGCGGGGGGCACAGATACGCAGTATTTT.

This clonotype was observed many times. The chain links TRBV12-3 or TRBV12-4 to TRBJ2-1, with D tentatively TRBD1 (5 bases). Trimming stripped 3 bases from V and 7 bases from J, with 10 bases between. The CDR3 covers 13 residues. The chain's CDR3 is CASSFIRGNEQFF. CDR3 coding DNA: TGTGCCAGCAGTTTTATTAGGGGTAATGAGCAGTTCTTC.

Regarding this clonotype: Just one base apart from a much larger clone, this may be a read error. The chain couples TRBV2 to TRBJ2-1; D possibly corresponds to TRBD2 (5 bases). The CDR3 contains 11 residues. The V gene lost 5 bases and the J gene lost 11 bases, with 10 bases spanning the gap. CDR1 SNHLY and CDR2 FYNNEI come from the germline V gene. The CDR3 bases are TGTGCCAGCAGTTACGGGAACAAGCAGTTCTTC. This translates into CASSYGNKQFF.

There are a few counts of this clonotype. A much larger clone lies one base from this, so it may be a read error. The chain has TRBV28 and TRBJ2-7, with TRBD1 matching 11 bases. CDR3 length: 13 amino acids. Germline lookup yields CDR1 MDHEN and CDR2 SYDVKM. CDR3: CASRTGGIYGQYF. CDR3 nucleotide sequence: TGTGCCAGCCGGACAGGGGGCATCTACGGGCAGTACTTC.

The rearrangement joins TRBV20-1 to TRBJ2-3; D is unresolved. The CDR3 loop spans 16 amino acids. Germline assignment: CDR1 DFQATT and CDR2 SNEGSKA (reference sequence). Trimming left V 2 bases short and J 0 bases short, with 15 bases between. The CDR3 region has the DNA TGCAGTGCTAGATCCTTTAGATCCGCTAGCACAGATACGCAGTATTTT. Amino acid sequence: CSARSFRSASTDTQYF.

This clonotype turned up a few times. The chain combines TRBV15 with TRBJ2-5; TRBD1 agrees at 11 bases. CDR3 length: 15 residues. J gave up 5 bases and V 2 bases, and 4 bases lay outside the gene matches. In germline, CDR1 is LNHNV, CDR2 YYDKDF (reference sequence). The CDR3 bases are TGTGCCACCAGCAGAATGGGACAGGGGGGGGAGACCCAGTACTTC. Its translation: CATSRMGQGGETQYF.

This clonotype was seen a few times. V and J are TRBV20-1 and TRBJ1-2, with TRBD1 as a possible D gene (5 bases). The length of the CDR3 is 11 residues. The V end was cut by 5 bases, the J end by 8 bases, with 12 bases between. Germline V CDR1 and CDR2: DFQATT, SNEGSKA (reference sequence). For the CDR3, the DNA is TGCAGTGCTTCAGGGTCGCGGGGCTACACCTTC. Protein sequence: CSASGSRGYTF.

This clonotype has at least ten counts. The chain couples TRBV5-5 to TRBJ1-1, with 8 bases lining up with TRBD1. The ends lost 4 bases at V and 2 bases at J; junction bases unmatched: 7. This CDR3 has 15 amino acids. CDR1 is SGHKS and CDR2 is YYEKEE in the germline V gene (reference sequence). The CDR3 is CASSIEGTGNTEAFF. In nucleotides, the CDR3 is TGTGCCAGCAGCATTGAAGGGACAGGCAACACTGAAGCTTTCTTT.